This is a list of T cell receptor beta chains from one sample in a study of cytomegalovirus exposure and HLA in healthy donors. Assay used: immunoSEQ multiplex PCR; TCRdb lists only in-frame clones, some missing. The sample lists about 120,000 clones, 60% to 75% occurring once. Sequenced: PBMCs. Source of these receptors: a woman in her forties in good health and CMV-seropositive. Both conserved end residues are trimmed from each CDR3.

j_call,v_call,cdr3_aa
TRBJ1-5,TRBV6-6,ASGQGLGSNQPQH
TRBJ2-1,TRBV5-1,ASSSLQGAIDEQF
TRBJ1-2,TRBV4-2,ASSQDPTGGYGYT
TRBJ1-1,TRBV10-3,AIRGVNTEAF
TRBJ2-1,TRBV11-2,ASRAGANEQF
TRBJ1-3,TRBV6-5,ASSYDPGGNTIY
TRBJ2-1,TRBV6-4,ASSESVAVYNEQF
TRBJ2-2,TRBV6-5,ASTGGFTGELF
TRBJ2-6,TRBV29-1,SVSGSGGAGANVLT
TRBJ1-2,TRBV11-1,ASSYRVNYGYT
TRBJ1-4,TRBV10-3,AISAGGEKLF
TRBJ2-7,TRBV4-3,ASSQAPGARTYEQY
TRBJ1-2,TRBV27,ASSFDRVNYGYT
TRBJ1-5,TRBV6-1,ASSENPPGFSNQPQH
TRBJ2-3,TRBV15,ATSQVSGAGGDTQY
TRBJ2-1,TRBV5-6,ASSLVAGGPPRQF
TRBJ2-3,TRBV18,ASSPVGTGGADTQY
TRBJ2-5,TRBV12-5,ASGLGTAGIETQY
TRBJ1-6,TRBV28,ASSPRTGSVVNSPLH
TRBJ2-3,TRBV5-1,ASSQAYEADTQY
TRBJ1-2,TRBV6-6,ASSPTGGGYT
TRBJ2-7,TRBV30,AWKRQGLNEQY
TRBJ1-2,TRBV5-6,ASSLDSNYGYT
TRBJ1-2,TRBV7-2,ASSSVQGSPGGYT
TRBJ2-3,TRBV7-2,ASSPPGLATDTQY
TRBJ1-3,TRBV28,ASGGDRAGNTIY
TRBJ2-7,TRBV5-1,ASSLGQGFSYEQY
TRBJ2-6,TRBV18,ASSQSGRGTSGANVLT
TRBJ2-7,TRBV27,ASSLSNRAYEQY
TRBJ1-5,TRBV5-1,ASSLGGERGQPQH
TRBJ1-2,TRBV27,ASGHQKRGRLRYGYT
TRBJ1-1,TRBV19,ASSPGRLGGTEAF
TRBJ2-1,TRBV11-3,ASSSLGSGSSYNEQF
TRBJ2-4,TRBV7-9,ASSLERQGNIQY
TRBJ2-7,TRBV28,ASSSPGQSYEQY
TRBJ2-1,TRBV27,ASSLRDSTNEQF
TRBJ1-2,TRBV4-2,ASSQSGTGRLYGYT
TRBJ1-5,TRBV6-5,ASSYSRTGDQPQH
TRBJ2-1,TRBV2,ASSRLAGGPSSYNEQF
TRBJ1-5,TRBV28,ASSLFARFNQPQH
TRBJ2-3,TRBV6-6,ASIMTGSTDTQY
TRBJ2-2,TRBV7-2,ASMPRVGFGSGELF
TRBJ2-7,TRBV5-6,ASSLVQGSYEQY
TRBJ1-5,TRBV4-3,ASSQGTGVSNQPQH
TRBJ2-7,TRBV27,ASSLGTGGYYEQY